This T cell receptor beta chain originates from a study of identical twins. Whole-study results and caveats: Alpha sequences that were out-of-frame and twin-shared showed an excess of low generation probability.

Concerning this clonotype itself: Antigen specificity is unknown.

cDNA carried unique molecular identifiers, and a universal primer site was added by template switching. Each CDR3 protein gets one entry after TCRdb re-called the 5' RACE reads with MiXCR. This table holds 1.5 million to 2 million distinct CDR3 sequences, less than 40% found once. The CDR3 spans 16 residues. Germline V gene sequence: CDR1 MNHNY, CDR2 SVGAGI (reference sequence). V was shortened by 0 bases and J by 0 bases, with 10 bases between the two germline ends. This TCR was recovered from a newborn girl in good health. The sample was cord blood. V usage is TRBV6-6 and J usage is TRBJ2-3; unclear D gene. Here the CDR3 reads CASSYSSLVSTDTQYF. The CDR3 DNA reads TGTGCCAGCAGTTACTCTTCGCTAGTAAGCACAGATACGCAGTATTTT.